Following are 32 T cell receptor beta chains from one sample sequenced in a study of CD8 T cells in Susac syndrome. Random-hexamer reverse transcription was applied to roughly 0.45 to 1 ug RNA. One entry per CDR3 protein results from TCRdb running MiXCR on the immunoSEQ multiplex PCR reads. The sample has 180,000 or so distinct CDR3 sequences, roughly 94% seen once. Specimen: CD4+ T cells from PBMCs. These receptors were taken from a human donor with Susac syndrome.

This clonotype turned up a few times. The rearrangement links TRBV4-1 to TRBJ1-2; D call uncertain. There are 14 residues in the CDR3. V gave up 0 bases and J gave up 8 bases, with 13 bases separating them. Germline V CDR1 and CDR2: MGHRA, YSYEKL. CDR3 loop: CASSQEEGGGGYTF. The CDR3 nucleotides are TGCGCCAGCAGCCAAGAGGAGGGAGGCGGAGGCTACACCTTC.

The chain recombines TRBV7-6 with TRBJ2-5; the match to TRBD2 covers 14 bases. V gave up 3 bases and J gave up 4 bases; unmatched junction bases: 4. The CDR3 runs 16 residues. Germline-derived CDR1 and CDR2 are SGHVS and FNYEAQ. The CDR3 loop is CASSFGLAGGAETQYF. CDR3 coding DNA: TGTGCCAGCAGCTTTGGACTAGCGGGAGGTGCAGAGACCCAGTACTTC.

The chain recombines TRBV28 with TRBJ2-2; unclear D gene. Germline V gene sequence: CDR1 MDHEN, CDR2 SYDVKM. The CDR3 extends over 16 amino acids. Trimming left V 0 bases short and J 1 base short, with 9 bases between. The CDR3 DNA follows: TGTGCCAGCAGTTTATGGACGGGTCGGAACACCGGGGAGCTGTTTTTT. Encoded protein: CASSLWTGRNTGELFF.

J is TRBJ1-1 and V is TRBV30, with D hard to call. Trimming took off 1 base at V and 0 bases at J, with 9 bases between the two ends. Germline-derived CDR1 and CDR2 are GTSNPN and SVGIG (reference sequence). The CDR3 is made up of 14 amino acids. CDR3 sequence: CAWSADGLNTEAFF. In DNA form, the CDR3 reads TGTGCCTGGAGTGCCGACGGGTTGAACACTGAAGCTTTCTTT.

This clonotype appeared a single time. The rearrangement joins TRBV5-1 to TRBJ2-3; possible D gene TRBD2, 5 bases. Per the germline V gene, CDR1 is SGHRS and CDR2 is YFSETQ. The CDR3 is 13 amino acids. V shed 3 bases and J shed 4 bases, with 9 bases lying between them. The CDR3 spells CASSSASPDTQYF. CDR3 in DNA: TGCGCCAGCAGCTCGGCTAGCCCAGATACGCAGTATTTT.

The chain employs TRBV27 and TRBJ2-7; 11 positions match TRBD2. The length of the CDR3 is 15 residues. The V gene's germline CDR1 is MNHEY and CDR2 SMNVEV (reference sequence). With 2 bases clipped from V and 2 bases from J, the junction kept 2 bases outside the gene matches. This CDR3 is CASSLGTSGAYEQYF. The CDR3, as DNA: TGTGCCAGCAGTTTAGGGACTAGCGGTGCCTACGAGCAGTACTTC.

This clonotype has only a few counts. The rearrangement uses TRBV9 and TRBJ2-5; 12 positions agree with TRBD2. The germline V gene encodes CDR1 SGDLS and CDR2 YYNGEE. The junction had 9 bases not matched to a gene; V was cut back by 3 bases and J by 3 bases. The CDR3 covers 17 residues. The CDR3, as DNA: TGTGCCAGCAGCGGGGGGCTAGCGGGAGGGGCCGAAGAGACCCAGTACTTC. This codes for CASSGGLAGGAEETQYF. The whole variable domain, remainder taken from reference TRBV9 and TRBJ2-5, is DSGVTQTPKHLITATGQRVTLRCSPRSGDLSVYWYQQSLDQGLQFLIQYYNGEERAKGNILERFSAQQFPDLHSELNLSSLELGDSALYFCASSGGLAGGAEETQYFGPGTRLLVL.

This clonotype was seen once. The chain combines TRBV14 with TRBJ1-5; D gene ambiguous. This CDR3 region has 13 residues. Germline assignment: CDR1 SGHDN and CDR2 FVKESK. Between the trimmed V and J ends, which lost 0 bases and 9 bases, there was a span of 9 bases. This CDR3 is CASSQDIEGPQHF. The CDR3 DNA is TGTGCCAGCAGCCAAGATATAGAGGGGCCCCAGCATTTT.

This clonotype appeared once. The chain's CDR3 is CSARPQLRNYGYTF. The CDR3 DNA is TGCAGTGCTAGGCCCCAGCTGCGGAACTATGGCTACACCTTC. V gene TRBV20-1 combines with J gene TRBJ1-2; D is unresolved. V lost 3 bases, J lost 2 bases, and 13 bases lay in between. The CDR3 covers 14 residues. CDR1 and CDR2 from the germline V gene are DFQATT and SNEGSKA (reference sequence).

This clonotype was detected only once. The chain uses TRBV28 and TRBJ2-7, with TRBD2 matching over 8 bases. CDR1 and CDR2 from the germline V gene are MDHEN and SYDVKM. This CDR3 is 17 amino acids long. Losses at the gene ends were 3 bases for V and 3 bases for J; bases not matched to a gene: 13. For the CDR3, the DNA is TGTGCCAGCAGTTTGACGGGAGGGCTTCACTACTACTACGAGCAGTACTTC. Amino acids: CASSLTGGLHYYYEQYF. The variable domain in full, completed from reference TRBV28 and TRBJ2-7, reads DVKVTQSSRYLVKRTGEKVFLECVQDMDHENMFWYRQDPGLGLRLIYFSYDVKMKEKGDIPEGYSVSREKKERFSLILESASTNQTSMYLCASSLTGGLHYYYEQYFGPGTRLTVT.

The CDR3 region has the DNA TGCAGTGCTAGGGACAACTACGAGCAGTACTTC. Translation: CSARDNYEQYF. The chain joins TRBV20-1 to TRBJ2-7; maybe TRBD1 (5 bases). The CDR3 sequence is 11 residues long. Germline V gives CDR1 DFQATT, CDR2 SNEGSKA (reference sequence). V was pared by 3 bases and J by 3 bases, with 6 bases between.

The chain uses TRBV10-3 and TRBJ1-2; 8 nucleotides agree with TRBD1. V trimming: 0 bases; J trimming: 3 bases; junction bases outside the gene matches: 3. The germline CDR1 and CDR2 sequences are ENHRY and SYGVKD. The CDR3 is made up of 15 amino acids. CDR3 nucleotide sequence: TGTGCCATCAGTGAGTCACAACAGGGGGACTATGGCTACACCTTC. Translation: CAISESQQGDYGYTF.

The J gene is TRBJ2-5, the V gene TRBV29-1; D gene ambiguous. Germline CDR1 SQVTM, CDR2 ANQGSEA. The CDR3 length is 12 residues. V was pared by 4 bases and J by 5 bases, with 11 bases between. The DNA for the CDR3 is TGCAGCGTTGGATTTGCTGGCGAGACCCAGTACTTC. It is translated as CSVGFAGETQYF.

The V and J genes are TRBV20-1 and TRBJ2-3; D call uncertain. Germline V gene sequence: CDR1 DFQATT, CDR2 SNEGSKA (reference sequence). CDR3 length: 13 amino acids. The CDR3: CSYGSVSTDTQYF. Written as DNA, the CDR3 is TGCAGCTATGGGTCGGTTAGCACAGATACGCAGTATTTT.

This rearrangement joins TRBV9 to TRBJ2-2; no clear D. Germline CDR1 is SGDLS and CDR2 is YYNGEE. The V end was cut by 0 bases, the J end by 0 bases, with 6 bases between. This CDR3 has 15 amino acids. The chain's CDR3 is CASSVEPANTGELFF. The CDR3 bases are TGTGCCAGCAGCGTAGAGCCGGCGAACACCGGGGAGCTGTTTTTT.

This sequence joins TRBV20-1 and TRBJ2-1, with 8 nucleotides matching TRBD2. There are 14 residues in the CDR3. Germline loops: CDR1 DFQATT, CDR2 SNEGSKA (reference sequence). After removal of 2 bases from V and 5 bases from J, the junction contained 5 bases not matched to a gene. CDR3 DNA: TGCAGTGCTAGATCTCCGGGAGGGGACAATGAGCAGTTCTTC. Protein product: CSARSPGGDNEQFF.

CDR3 sequence: CSGRGSGANVLTF. The CDR3 DNA follows: TGCAGTGGGAGGGGATCTGGGGCCAACGTCCTGACTTTC. This sequence joins TRBV20-1 and TRBJ2-6, with a tentative D call TRBD2 (6 bases). Trimming took off 7 bases at V and 1 base at J, with 8 bases between the two ends. This CDR3 has 13 residues. Germline assignment: CDR1 DFQATT and CDR2 SNEGSKA (reference sequence).

Here the CDR3 reads CASSPGPDYGYTF. The CDR3 DNA reads TGTGCCAGCAGTCCGGGCCCCGACTATGGCTACACCTTC. The rearrangement links TRBV27 to TRBJ1-2; D is unresolved. V was clipped by 5 bases and J by 3 bases, with 10 bases between them. Per the germline V gene, CDR1 is MNHEY and CDR2 is SMNVEV (reference sequence). The CDR3 loop spans 13 amino acids.

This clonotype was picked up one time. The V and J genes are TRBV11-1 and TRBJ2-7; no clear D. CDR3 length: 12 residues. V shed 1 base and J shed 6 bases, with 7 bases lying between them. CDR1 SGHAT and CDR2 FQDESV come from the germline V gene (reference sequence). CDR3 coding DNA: TGTGCCAGCAGCTTAGATTTCGGCGAGCAGTACTTC. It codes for CASSLDFGEQYF.

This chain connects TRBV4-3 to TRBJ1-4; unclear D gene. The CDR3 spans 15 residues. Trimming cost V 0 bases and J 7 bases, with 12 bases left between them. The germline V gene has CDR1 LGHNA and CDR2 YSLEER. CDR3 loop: CASSQDMGIGEKLFF. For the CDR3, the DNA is TGCGCCAGCAGCCAAGATATGGGGATAGGTGAAAAACTGTTTTTT.

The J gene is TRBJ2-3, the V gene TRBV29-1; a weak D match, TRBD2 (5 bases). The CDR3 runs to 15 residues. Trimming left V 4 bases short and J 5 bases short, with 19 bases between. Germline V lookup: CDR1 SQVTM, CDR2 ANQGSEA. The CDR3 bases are TGCAGCGTTGGAGGGAACGGGTGGTTGGGAGATACGCAGTATTTT. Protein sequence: CSVGGNGWLGDTQYF.

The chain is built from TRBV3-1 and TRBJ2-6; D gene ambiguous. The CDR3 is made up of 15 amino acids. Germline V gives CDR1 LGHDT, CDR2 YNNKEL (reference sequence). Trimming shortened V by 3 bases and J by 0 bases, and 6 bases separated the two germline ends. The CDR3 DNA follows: TGTGCCAGCAGCCACAGATCCTCTGGGGCCAACGTCCTGACTTTC. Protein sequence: CASSHRSSGANVLTF.

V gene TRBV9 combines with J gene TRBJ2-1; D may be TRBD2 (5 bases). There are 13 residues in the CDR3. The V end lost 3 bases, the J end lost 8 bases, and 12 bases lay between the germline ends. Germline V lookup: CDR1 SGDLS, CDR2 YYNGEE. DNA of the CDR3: TGTGCCAGCAGCGCACCATTGGAGGATGAGCAGTTCTTC. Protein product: CASSAPLEDEQFF.

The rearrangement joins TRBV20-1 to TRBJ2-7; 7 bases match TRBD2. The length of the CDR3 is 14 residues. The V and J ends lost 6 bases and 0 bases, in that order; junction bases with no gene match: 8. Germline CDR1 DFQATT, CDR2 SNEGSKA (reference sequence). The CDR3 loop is CSASRGRASYEQYF. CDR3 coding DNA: TGCAGTGCATCCAGAGGGAGGGCCTCCTACGAGCAGTACTTC.

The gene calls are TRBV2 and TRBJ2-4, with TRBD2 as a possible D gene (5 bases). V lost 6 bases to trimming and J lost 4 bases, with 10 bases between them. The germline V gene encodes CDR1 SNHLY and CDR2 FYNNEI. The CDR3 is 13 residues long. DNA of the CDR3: TGTGCCAGCAGCACGGACTTAAAAAACATTCAGTACTTC. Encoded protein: CASSTDLKNIQYF.

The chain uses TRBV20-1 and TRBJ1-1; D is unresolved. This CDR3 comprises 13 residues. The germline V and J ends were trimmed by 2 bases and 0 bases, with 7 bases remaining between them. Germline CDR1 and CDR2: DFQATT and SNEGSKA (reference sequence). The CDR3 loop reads CSARNRMNTEAFF. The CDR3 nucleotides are TGCAGTGCTAGAAACCGAATGAACACTGAAGCTTTCTTT.

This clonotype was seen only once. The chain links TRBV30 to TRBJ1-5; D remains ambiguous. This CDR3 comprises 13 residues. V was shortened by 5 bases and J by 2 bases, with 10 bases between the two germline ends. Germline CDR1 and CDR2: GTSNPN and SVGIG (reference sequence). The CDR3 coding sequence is TGTGCCTGGGCGGACGGGGGCAATCAGCCCCAGCATTTT. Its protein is CAWADGGNQPQHF.

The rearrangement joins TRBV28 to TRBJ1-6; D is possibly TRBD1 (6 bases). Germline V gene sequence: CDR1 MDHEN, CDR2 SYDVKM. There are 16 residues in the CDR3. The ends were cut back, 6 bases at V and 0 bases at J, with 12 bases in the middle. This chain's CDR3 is CASSRRGSSYNSPLHF. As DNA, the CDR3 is TGTGCCAGCAGCCGCAGGGGCAGCTCCTATAATTCACCCCTCCACTTT. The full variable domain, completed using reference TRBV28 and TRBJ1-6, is DVKVTQSSRYLVKRTGEKVFLECVQDMDHENMFWYRQDPGLGLRLIYFSYDVKMKEKGDIPEGYSVSREKKERFSLILESASTNQTSMYLCASSRRGSSYNSPLHFGNGTRLTVT.

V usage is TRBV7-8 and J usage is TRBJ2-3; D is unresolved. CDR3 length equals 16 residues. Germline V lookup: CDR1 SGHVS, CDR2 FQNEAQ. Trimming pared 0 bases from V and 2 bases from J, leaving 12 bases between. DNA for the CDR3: TGTGCCAGCAGCTTAGCGGGCGGACCCAACACAGATACGCAGTATTTT. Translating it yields CASSLAGGPNTDTQYF.

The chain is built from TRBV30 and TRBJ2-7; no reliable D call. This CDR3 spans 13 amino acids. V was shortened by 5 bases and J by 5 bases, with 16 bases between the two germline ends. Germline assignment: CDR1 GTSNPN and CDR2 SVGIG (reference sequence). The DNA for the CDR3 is TGTGCCTGGGGTATTCGACCCCCTAACGAGCAGTACTTC. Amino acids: CAWGIRPPNEQYF.

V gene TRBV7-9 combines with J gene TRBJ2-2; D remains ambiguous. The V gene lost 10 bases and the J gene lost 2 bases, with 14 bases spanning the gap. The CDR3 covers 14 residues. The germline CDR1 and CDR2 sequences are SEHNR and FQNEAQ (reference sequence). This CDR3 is CATTHRSNTGELFF. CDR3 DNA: TGTGCCACTACCCACCGGTCCAACACCGGGGAGCTGTTTTTT.

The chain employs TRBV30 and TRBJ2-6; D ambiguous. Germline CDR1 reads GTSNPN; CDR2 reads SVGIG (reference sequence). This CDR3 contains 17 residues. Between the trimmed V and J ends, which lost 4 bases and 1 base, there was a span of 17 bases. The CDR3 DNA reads TGTGCCTGGAAAGATAGGGCCGATATTTCTGGGGCCAACGTCCTGACTTTC. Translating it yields CAWKDRADISGANVLTF.